The subject of this entry is one T cell receptor (beta chain). Measured with immunoSEQ multiplex PCR; TCRdb has only the in-frame clones, and not every one. The data show 30,000 to 40,000 clones, nearly 85% seen once. The data originate from a study of PD-L1 blockade in urothelial cancer. For the study at large: The researchers analyzed blood 3 weeks (second dose) and 6 weeks after treatment start.

Time point denoted: pretreatment peripheral blood. The TCR comes from a man between 60 and 75 years old with urothelial cancer. Specimen: PBMCs, collected around atezolizumab (anti-PD-L1) treatment.

CDR3 amino acids: CASSSTFGSTSYAGELFF. The CDR3 coding sequence is TGTGCCAGCAGCTCCACTTTTGGGTCGACTAGCTATGCCGGGGAGCTGTTTTTT. The chain is built from TRBV5-6 and TRBJ2-2, with 7 nucleotides matching TRBD2. The CDR3 is made up of 18 amino acids. Trimming cost V 3 bases and J 6 bases; bases outside gene matches: 17. Per germline, CDR1 SGHDT and CDR2 YYEEEE.